This T cell receptor beta chain stems from a study of cytomegalovirus exposure and HLA in healthy donors. Points from the study as a whole: It emerged from a later analysis that several of the most significant clusters appeared to be linked to common viral pathogens. Cytomegalovirus association was listed for 170 or so TCR beta chains. A link between a missense DCLRE1C variant and TCR beta V- and J-gene trimming emerged from a later analysis.

The primer mix had 60 Vbeta and 13 Jbeta primers. Measured with immunoSEQ multiplex PCR; TCRdb has only the in-frame clones, and not every one. The data show 120,000 to 150,000 clones, with under 90% seen just once and about 2.6% held by the top ten. The CDR3 contains 14 residues. V was trimmed by 2 bases and J by 5 bases, leaving 10 bases between them. Germline-derived CDR1 and CDR2 are KGHSH and LQKENI. As concerns this clone: Its antigen is currently unknown.

The material sequenced was PBMCs. V is TRBV18 and J is TRBJ1-5; a possible D gene is TRBD1 (5 bases). This clonotype originated in a boy aged 2 to 9 in good health and CMV-seronegative. In nucleotides, the CDR3 is TGTGCCAGCTCACCAACGGGGGATTATCAGCCCCAGCATTTT. Residues: CASSPTGDYQPQHF.